Listed here is a single T cell receptor beta chain. Authors' methods: Reference gene primers were amplified, and this amplification served to estimate nucleated cell counts. Measured with immunoSEQ multiplex PCR; TCRdb has only the in-frame clones, and not every one. V and J calls and clone size follow that table, whereas D and trimming were derived from the DNA. The sample holds just under 85,000 clones, more than 80% seen once. These data are taken from a study of blood T cell repertoires in COVID-19. As for the study in general: The United States, Italy and Spain supplied acute and convalescent COVID-19 samples. The cDNA or gDNA used as material had been derived from T cells, B-cell-depleted T cells, or PBMCs.

Germline V gene sequence: CDR1 MGHRA, CDR2 YSYEKL. This CDR3 comprises 14 residues. Trimming shortened V by 0 bases and J by 8 bases, and 13 bases separated the two germline ends. Specimen: peripheral blood. The V call is TRBV4-1, the J call TRBJ1-2; D is perhaps TRBD1 (6 bases). The receptor was isolated from a woman aged 80 or over with acute or convalescent COVID-19. For the CDR3, the DNA is TGCGCCAGCAGCCAAGAAGGGGGAGTCTGGGGCTACACCTTC. It yields the protein CASSQEGGVWGYTF.